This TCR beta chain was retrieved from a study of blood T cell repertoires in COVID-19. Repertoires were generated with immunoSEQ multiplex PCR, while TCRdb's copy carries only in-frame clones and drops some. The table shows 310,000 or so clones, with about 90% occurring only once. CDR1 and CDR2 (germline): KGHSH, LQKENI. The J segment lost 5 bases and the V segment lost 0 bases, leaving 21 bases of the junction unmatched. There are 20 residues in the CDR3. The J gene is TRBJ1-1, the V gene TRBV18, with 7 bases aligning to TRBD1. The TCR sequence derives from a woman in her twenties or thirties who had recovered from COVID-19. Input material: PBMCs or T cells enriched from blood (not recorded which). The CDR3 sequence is CASSPPEEGARFAVRTEAFF. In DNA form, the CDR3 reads TGTGCCAGCTCACCACCGGAAGAGGGGGCTCGTTTCGCGGTTCGGACTGAAGCTTTCTTT.